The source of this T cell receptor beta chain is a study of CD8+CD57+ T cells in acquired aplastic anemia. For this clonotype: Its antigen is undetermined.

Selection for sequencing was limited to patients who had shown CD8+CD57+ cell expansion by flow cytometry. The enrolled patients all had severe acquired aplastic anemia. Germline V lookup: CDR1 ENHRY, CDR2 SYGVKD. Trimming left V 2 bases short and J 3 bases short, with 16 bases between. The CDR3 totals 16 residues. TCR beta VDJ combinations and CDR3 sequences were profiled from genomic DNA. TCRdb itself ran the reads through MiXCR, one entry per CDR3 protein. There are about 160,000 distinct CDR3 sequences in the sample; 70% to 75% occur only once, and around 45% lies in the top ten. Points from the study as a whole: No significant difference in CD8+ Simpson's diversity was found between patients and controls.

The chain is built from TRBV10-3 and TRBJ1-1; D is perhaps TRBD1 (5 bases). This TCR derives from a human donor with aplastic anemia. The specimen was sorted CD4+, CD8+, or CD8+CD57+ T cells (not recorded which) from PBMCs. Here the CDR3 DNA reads TGTGCCATCAGTGAGGTCTTAGGAGGGGCGTACACTGAAGCTTTCTTT. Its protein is CAISEVLGGAYTEAFF.